This is a list of T cell receptor beta chains from one sample in a study of T cells after yellow fever vaccination. MiXCR, applied by TCRdb to the 5' RACE reads, yields one record per CDR3 protein. The sample contains about 96,000 distinct CDR3 sequences, 8.9% of which appear only once. The input for sequencing was CD8+ T cells not binding an NS4B(214-222) dextramer, sorted from PBMCs, taken around 15 days after the first yellow fever vaccination. These receptors came from a young man who received the YFV17D yellow fever vaccine. Each CDR3 is given with its conserved first and last residue. The D gene is left open where the match is weak. The size of a clone is reported for some rows only, either as once, few or many, or as a class for expanded clones.

v_call	d_call	clone_size	j_call	cdr3_nt	cdr3_aa
TRBV20-1	TRBD1	.	TRBJ1-1	TGCAGTGCTAGAGATGAACAGGGGATGGTACGAGCTTTCTTT	CSARDEQGMVRAFF
TRBV6-5	TRBD1	few	TRBJ2-7	TGTGCCAGCCCGGGACAGGGGGCAAAAAACTACGAGCAGTACTTC	CASPGQGAKNYEQYF
TRBV5-1	TRBD1	few	TRBJ2-7	TGCGCCAGCAGCTTGGCGAGTGGGACAGGGACCTACGAGCAGTACTTC	CASSLASGTGTYEQYF
TRBV11-1	.	.	TRBJ2-2	TGTGCCAGCACCCTACCCAGACAACAGAGGATGAACACCGGGGAGCTGTTTTTT	CASTLPRQQRMNTGELFF
TRBV6-2/TRBV6-3	.	.	TRBJ1-3	TGTGCCAGCAGTCCGGGACCCTTTGAGGCTGGAAACACCATATATTTT	CASSPGPFEAGNTIYF
TRBV5-1	.	few	TRBJ1-1	TGCGCCAGCAGCTTGGCCATGGGGTCCACTGAAGCTTTCTTT	CASSLAMGSTEAFF
TRBV6-1	.	.	TRBJ2-3	TGTGCCAGCAGCACCCCCCCGGGCCAGACAGATACGCAGTATTTT	CASSTPPGQTDTQYF
TRBV7-2	.	few	TRBJ2-3	TGTGCCAGCAGCTTAGTCCAGGGGAGCCTAGATACGCAGTATTTT	CASSLVQGSLDTQYF
TRBV28	.	.	TRBJ2-1	TGTGCCAGCAGTCCCGTAGGGGCCTACAATGAGCAGTTCTTC	CASSPVGAYNEQFF
TRBV5-1	.	few	TRBJ2-1	TGCGCCAGCAGCTCAACGACGAATTCTCGCCCATCAAGCTCCTACAATGAGCAGTTCTTC	CASSSTTNSRPSSSYNEQFF
TRBV3-1	.	.	TRBJ2-1	TGTGCCAGCTGCCTCTCGAGTAGGGGGGGGCCCTACAATGAGCAGTTCTTC	CASCLSSRGGPYNEQFF
TRBV4-1	.	.	TRBJ2-2	TGCGCCAGCAGCCAAGGTTGGGGGGCAGGCACCGGGGAGCTGTTTTTT	CASSQGWGAGTGELFF
TRBV6-1	.	.	TRBJ1-6	TGTGCCAGCAGGCCTAAGACCGTGAATTCACCCCTCCACTTT	CASRPKTVNSPLHF
TRBV6-2/TRBV6-3	.	few	TRBJ2-5	TGTGCCAGCAGTCCGCTGGCAGGGCGTGAGACCCAGTACTTC	CASSPLAGRETQYF
TRBV12-3/TRBV12-4	.	.	TRBJ2-1	TGTGCCAGCAGCACCCCCGGGGTCTACAATGAGCAGTTCTTC	CASSTPGVYNEQFF
TRBV25-1	.	.	TRBJ2-5	TGTGCCAGCAGTGAATTTGAGGGTGACGAAGAGACCCAGTACTTC	CASSEFEGDEETQYF